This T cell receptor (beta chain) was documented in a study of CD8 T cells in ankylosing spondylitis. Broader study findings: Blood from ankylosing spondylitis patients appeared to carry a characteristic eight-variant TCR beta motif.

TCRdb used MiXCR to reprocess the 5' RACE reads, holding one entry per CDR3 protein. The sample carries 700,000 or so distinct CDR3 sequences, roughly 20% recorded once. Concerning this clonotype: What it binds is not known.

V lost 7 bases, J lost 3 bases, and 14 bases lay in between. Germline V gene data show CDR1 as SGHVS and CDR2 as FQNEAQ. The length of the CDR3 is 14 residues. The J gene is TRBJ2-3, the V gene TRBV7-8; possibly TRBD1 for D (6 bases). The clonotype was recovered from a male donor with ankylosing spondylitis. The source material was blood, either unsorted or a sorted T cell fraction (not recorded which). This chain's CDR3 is CASKKGRGTDTQYF. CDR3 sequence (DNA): TGTGCCAGCAAGAAGGGCAGGGGTACAGATACGCAGTATTTT.